Below are 24 T cell receptor beta chains sequenced from a single sample in a study of blood T cell repertoires in COVID-19. The protocol was immunoSEQ multiplex PCR, while the TCRdb copy is restricted to in-frame clones and leaves out a portion. The top ten hold 1% to 1.5% of the sample, which has approximately 250,000 clones, approximately 88% seen once. The sample was PBMCs or T cells enriched from blood (not recorded which). The receptors stem from a woman aged 40-49 years with acute COVID-19.

The sample holds one count of this clone. This chain connects TRBV5-1 to TRBJ2-1; 7 bases are shared with TRBD2. The CDR3 loop spans 14 amino acids. With 7 bases clipped from V and 2 bases from J, the junction kept 6 bases outside the gene matches. Germline values: CDR1 SGHRS, CDR2 YFSETQ. The CDR3 nucleotides read TGCGCCAGCGGTACGGGACTAACCTACAATGAGCAGTTCTTC. Its translation is CASGTGLTYNEQFF. Variable domain in full (rest from reference TRBV5-1 and TRBJ2-1): KAGVTQTPRYLIKTRGQQVTLSCSPISGHRSVSWYQQTPGQGLQFLFEYFSETQRNKGNFPGRFSGRQFSNSRSEMNVSTLELGDSALYLCASGTGLTYNEQFFGPGTRLTVL.

V usage is TRBV10-1 and J usage is TRBJ2-3; 12 bases agree with TRBD2. V gave up 5 bases and J gave up 2 bases; unmatched junction bases: 5. Germline assignment: CDR1 WNHNN and CDR2 SYGVQD (reference sequence). The length of the CDR3 is 16 residues. This CDR3 is CASSPGTSGPTDTQYF. CDR3 coding DNA: TGCGCCAGCAGTCCCGGGACTAGCGGGCCCACAGATACGCAGTATTTT.

Details on this clone: Distinct nucleotide sequences in the sample also encode this CDR3. This rearrangement joins TRBV11-2 to TRBJ1-5; 10 positions match TRBD1. The CDR3 totals 14 residues. Trimming at V came to 1 base and at J to 7 bases, leaving 1 base not matched to a gene. The V gene's germline CDR1 is SGHAT and CDR2 FQNNGV. CDR3 amino acids: CASSLGTGGQPQHF. CDR3 sequence (DNA): TGTGCCAGCAGCTTAGGGACAGGGGGGCAGCCCCAGCATTTT. Looking up the rest from reference TRBV11-2 and TRBJ1-5 gives the full variable domain: EAGVAQSPRYKIIEKRQSVAFWCNPISGHATLYWYQQILGQGPKLLIQFQNNGVVDDSQLPKDRFSAERLKGVDSTLKIQPAKLEDSAVYLCASSLGTGGQPQHFGDGTRLSIL.

The rearrangement uses TRBV4-1 and TRBJ1-4, with D tentatively TRBD1 (6 bases). CDR1 is MGHRA and CDR2 is YSYEKL in the germline V gene. The CDR3 is made up of 21 amino acids. V lost 3 bases and J 4 bases, leaving 30 bases between the germline ends. CDR3 in amino acids: CASSHPGRDTPKRILNEKLFF. Here the CDR3 DNA reads TGCGCCAGCAGCCACCCGGGGAGGGACACGCCTAAAAGGATACTTAATGAAAAACTGTTTTTT.

The chain recombines TRBV19 with TRBJ1-2; 8 bases agree with TRBD1. The CDR3 consists of 15 residues. J gave up 4 bases and V 3 bases, and 7 bases lay outside the gene matches. Per germline, CDR1 LNHDA and CDR2 SQIVND (reference sequence). The CDR3 sequence: CASSILDRAFYGYTF. The CDR3 DNA reads as TGTGCCAGTAGTATCCTGGACAGGGCGTTCTATGGCTACACCTTC.

The rearrangement uses TRBV5-8 and TRBJ2-3; tentatively, D is TRBD1 (5 bases). Trimming took 7 bases from V and 4 from J, leaving 22 bases between them. CDR1 is SGHTS and CDR2 is YDEGEE in the germline V gene. CDR3 length equals 16 residues. CDR3 in amino acids: CASRRTIGVRADTQYF. The DNA of the CDR3 is TGTGCCAGCCGCAGGACCATTGGGGTCAGGGCAGATACGCAGTATTTT.

The chain recombines TRBV27 with TRBJ1-5; no firm D call. Germline V lookup: CDR1 MNHEY, CDR2 SMNVEV (reference sequence). Trimming pared 6 bases from V and 6 bases from J, leaving 9 bases between. This CDR3 contains 12 residues. CDR3 DNA sequence: TGTGCCAGCAGCCCGCCGGGTCAGCCCCAGCATTTT. As protein: CASSPPGQPQHF.

J is TRBJ2-5 and V is TRBV5-4; 7 bases align to TRBD2. Losses at the gene ends were 6 bases for V and 2 bases for J; bases not matched to a gene: 4. Germline CDR1 SGHNT, CDR2 YYREEE (reference sequence). CDR3 size: 13 residues. The CDR3, as DNA: TGTGCCAGCACTACTAGCGCTCAAGAGACCCAGTACTTC. Encoded protein: CASTTSAQETQYF.

The CDR3 DNA follows: TGTGCCAGCAGCTTGATGGGGGCTGGTGGCTACACCTTC. It translates to CASSLMGAGGYTF. The rearrangement joins TRBV5-4 to TRBJ1-2; D is perhaps TRBD1 (6 bases). The CDR3 contains 13 residues. The ends were cut back, 1 base at V and 7 bases at J, with 11 bases in the middle. From germline, CDR1 is SGHNT and CDR2 YYREEE (reference sequence).

In this sample, this clone turned up a few times. The J gene is TRBJ2-7, the V gene TRBV11-2; D call uncertain. The germline gives CDR1 SGHAT, CDR2 FQNNGV. V dropped 0 bases and J dropped 5 bases, with 11 bases sitting between them. This CDR3 contains 14 residues. The CDR3 protein is CASSLDTSTDEQYF. In DNA form, the CDR3 reads TGTGCCAGCAGCTTAGACACTTCGACTGACGAGCAGTACTTC. The full variable domain, with the rest looked up from reference TRBV11-2 and TRBJ2-7, is EAGVAQSPRYKIIEKRQSVAFWCNPISGHATLYWYQQILGQGPKLLIQFQNNGVVDDSQLPKDRFSAERLKGVDSTLKIQPAKLEDSAVYLCASSLDTSTDEQYFGPGTRLTVT.

The chain has TRBV6-5 and TRBJ1-2, with 7 bases lining up with TRBD1. The CDR3 has 14 residues. Per germline, CDR1 MNHEY and CDR2 SVGAGI. V trimming: 8 bases; J trimming: 5 bases; junction bases outside the gene matches: 11. The CDR3 bases are TGTGCCAGCGGACAAACGGGACAGATGTATGGCTACACCTTC. It codes for CASGQTGQMYGYTF.

The rearrangement links TRBV19 to TRBJ2-7; no reliable D call. Germline V gene data show CDR1 as LNHDA and CDR2 as SQIVND (reference sequence). V was clipped by 4 bases and J by 7 bases, with 14 bases between them. The CDR3 has 13 amino acids. The CDR3 protein is CASSTSSALEQYF. The CDR3, as DNA: TGTGCCAGTAGTACCTCCTCCGCGCTTGAGCAGTACTTC.

The chain has TRBV7-3 and TRBJ2-2, with TRBD2 matching over 7 bases. The germline CDR1 and CDR2 sequences are SGHTA and FQGTGA. Losses at the gene ends were 5 bases for V and 1 base for J; bases not matched to a gene: 7. There are 16 residues in the CDR3. CDR3 nucleotide sequence: TGTGCCAGCAGCCCCGGGGAGGGGAGGAACACCGGGGAGCTGTTTTTT. Translated, it gives CASSPGEGRNTGELFF. The variable domain in full, with the rest retrieved from reference TRBV7-3 and TRBJ2-2, is GAGVSQTPSNKVTEKGKYVELRCDPISGHTALYWYRQSLGQGPEFLIYFQGTGAADDSGLPNDRFFAVRPEGSVSTLKIQRTERGDSAVYLCASSPGEGRNTGELFFGEGSRLTVL.

The chain employs TRBV5-4 and TRBJ1-3; possible D gene TRBD1, 5 bases. CDR3 size: 13 residues. The ends were cut back, 7 bases at V and 0 bases at J, with 8 bases in the middle. Germline V gene sequence: CDR1 SGHNT, CDR2 YYREEE (reference sequence). CDR3 in amino acids: CASADSSGNTIYF. The CDR3, as DNA: TGTGCCAGCGCTGACAGCTCTGGAAACACCATATATTTT.

The chain links TRBV7-2 to TRBJ1-1; possibly TRBD1 for D (6 bases). Germline assignment: CDR1 SGHTA and CDR2 FQGNSA. The V end lost 6 bases, the J end lost 3 bases, and 14 bases lay between the germline ends. The length of the CDR3 is 14 residues. For the CDR3, the DNA is TGTGCCAGCAGTCCGGGGGGCGGGTACACTGAAGCTTTCTTT. Translation: CASSPGGGYTEAFF. Combining the CDR3 with reference TRBV7-2 and TRBJ1-1 gives the whole variable domain GAGVSQSPSNKVTEKGKDVELRCDPISGHTALYWYRQSLGQGLEFLIYFQGNSAPDKSGLPSDRFSAERTGGSVSTLTIQRTQQEDSAVYLCASSPGGGYTEAFFGQGTRLTVV.

The gene calls are TRBV28 and TRBJ1-1, with a tentative D call TRBD1 (6 bases). The CDR3 loop spans 14 amino acids. Germline CDR1 reads MDHEN; CDR2 reads SYDVKM. Between the trimmed V and J ends, which lost 5 bases and 1 base, there was a span of 11 bases. CDR3 nucleotides: TGTGCCAGCAGTCACCCGACAGGGAACACTGAAGCTTTCTTT. This encodes CASSHPTGNTEAFF.

V is TRBV2 and J is TRBJ2-1, with D possibly TRBD1 on 5 matching bases. The V gene's germline CDR1 is SNHLY and CDR2 FYNNEI. This CDR3 spans 14 amino acids. Trimming took 0 bases from V and 4 from J, leaving 7 bases between them. The CDR3 here is CASSEATVYNEQFF. The CDR3 DNA reads TGTGCCAGCAGTGAAGCGACAGTTTACAATGAGCAGTTCTTC.

The chain joins TRBV5-1 to TRBJ1-5; D is uncertain. The germline V gene has CDR1 SGHRS and CDR2 YFSETQ. The CDR3 runs to 14 residues. Trimming stripped 4 bases from V and 2 bases from J, with 10 bases between. CDR3 DNA: TGCGCCAGCAGCCTCGGACTCGGCAATCAGCCCCAGCATTTT. Translating gives CASSLGLGNQPQHF.

The chain combines TRBV5-8 with TRBJ2-3, with 16 bases identical to TRBD2. CDR1 is SGHTS and CDR2 is YDEGEE in the germline V gene. This CDR3 region has 20 residues. V gave up 0 bases and J gave up 2 bases; unmatched junction bases: 9. CDR3 loop: CASSLDTGLAGGPVTDTQYF. CDR3 nucleotides: TGTGCCAGCAGCTTGGATACGGGACTAGCGGGAGGGCCTGTCACAGATACGCAGTATTTT.

This sequence joins TRBV29-1 and TRBJ2-2; 7 bases are a match to TRBD2. The germline V gene encodes CDR1 SQVTM and CDR2 ANQGSEA. Trimming removed 7 bases from V and 6 bases from J; junction bases left unmatched: 14. This CDR3 contains 15 residues. Here the CDR3 DNA reads TGCAGCGCAAACGATCAGCGGGACGGACCCGGGGAGCTGTTTTTT. This encodes CSANDQRDGPGELFF.

This clone was detected only a few times. CDR3: CASSQFPRDKTNQPQHF. The CDR3 DNA reads TGTGCCAGCAGCCAATTCCCCCGGGACAAGACTAATCAGCCCCAGCATTTT. This rearrangement joins TRBV4-2 to TRBJ1-5; D might be TRBD1 (6 bases). The V and J ends lost 2 bases and 4 bases respectively, with 18 bases between them. Germline lookup yields CDR1 LGHNA and CDR2 YNFKEQ. This CDR3 region has 17 residues.

J is TRBJ1-1 and V is TRBV6-5, with TRBD1 identical over 7 bases. The CDR3 has 14 residues. Germline V gene sequence: CDR1 MNHEY, CDR2 SVGAGI. The J segment lost 6 bases and the V segment lost 5 bases, leaving 9 bases of the junction unmatched. The CDR3 region is CASSHGQVTSEAFF. The DNA for the CDR3 is TGTGCCAGCAGTCATGGACAGGTGACATCTGAAGCTTTCTTT.

Here the CDR3 DNA reads TGTGCCACCATGCCTAGCGGCAATGAGCAGTTCTTC. Translation: CATMPSGNEQFF. The genes are TRBV10-3 and TRBJ2-1; TRBD2 matches at 7 bases. J was trimmed by 6 bases and V by 10 bases; bases with no gene match: 6. The CDR3 loop spans 12 amino acids. Germline loops: CDR1 ENHRY, CDR2 SYGVKD.

This rearrangement joins TRBV10-1 to TRBJ1-1; 10 bases align to TRBD1. The CDR3 runs 15 residues. CDR1 is WNHNN, CDR2 SYGVQD, per germline (reference sequence). The V and J ends lost 6 bases and 3 bases, in that order; junction bases with no gene match: 7. CDR3: CASSPGQGEHTEAFF. The CDR3 region has the DNA TGCGCCAGCAGCCCCGGACAGGGGGAACACACTGAAGCTTTCTTT.